A single sample is the source of the 13 T cell receptor beta chains below, sequenced in a study of low-dose radiotherapy and immunotherapy resistance in tumors. Priming of first-strand cDNA relied on TRAV- and TRBV-specific primers (covering alpha and beta chains). For amplifying TCRs, the PCR ran for around 20 cycles with Phusion, which was used together with a constant-region primer and the adapter on the V primers. Using its own MiXCR run on the reads, TCRdb lists one record per CDR3 protein. The data hold roughly 90,000 distinct CDR3 sequences, with about 20% observed a single time. Time point in this sample: after trial treatment. Regarding treatment: LDRT plus nivolumab, ipilimumab, low-dose cyclophosphamide and aspirin (RACIN trial). The sample in question was PBMCs, obtained after low-dose radiotherapy plus immunotherapy. These receptors came from a female donor with ovarian cancer.

In this sample, this clonotype turned up many times. The chain joins TRBV4-2 to TRBJ2-2; TRBD2 matches at 7 bases. With V trimmed by 2 bases and J by 5 bases, 17 bases remained unmatched. This CDR3 region has 19 residues. The V gene's germline CDR1 is LGHNA and CDR2 YNFKEQ. The CDR3 nucleotides read TGTGCCAGCAGCCAAAGCGTGGTAGCGGGCCTGGCGTATACCGGGGAGCTGTTTTTT. Translated: CASSQSVVAGLAYTGELFF.

In this sample, this clonotype turned up many times. This chain's CDR3 is CASSVRGGRNTGELFF. The CDR3 DNA follows: TGTGCCAGTAGTGTGCGGGGGGGACGGAACACCGGGGAGCTGTTTTTT. This chain uses TRBV19 with TRBJ2-2; 9 bases fit TRBD2. This CDR3 contains 16 residues. Trimming cost V 5 bases and J 1 base; bases outside gene matches: 5. CDR1 and CDR2 (germline): LNHDA, SQIVND (reference sequence).

This clonotype was recorded many times. The CDR3 reads CASSPSLTHEQYF. CDR3 bases: TGTGCCAGCTCACCATCACTAACCCACGAGCAGTACTTC. J is TRBJ2-7 and V is TRBV18; D not resolved. The length of the CDR3 is 13 residues. Germline V gene data show CDR1 as KGHSH and CDR2 as LQKENI. V lost 2 bases, J lost 5 bases, and 10 bases lay in between.

This clonotype was seen at least ten times. The chain employs TRBV30 and TRBJ1-2, with 7 positions matching TRBD1. From germline, CDR1 is GTSNPN and CDR2 SVGIG (reference sequence). The CDR3 covers 13 residues. Losses at the gene ends were 2 bases for V and 4 bases for J; bases not matched to a gene: 4. CDR3 protein: CAWSRDRPYGYTF. In DNA form, the CDR3 reads TGTGCCTGGAGTCGGGACAGACCCTATGGCTACACCTTC.

The chain employs TRBV30 and TRBJ2-1, with 8 bases that match TRBD1. Trimming took 4 bases from V and 9 from J; bases not matched to a gene: 5. The CDR3 length is 12 residues. Looked up from germline, CDR1 is GTSNPN and CDR2 is SVGIG (reference sequence). Here the CDR3 DNA reads TGTGCCTGGATCCCCCAGGGGGCTGAGCAGTTCTTC. Translation gives CAWIPQGAEQFF. The variable domain in full, completed from reference TRBV30 and TRBJ2-1, reads SQTIHQWPATLVQPVGSPLSLECTVEGTSNPNLYWYRQAAGRGLQLLFYSVGIGQISSEVPQNLSASRPQDRQFILSSKKLLLSDSGFYLCAWIPQGAEQFFGPGTRLTVL.

This clonotype showed up many times. The chain employs TRBV6-2 or TRBV6-3 and TRBJ1-5; possible D gene TRBD1, 5 bases. CDR3 size: 16 residues. Germline V gene lookup returns CDR1 MNHEY and CDR2 SVGEGT. The V gene lost 7 bases and the J gene lost 2 bases, with 18 bases spanning the gap. This chain's CDR3 is CASTSRPGTGNQPQHF. CDR3 sequence (DNA): TGTGCCAGCACCTCCCGACCAGGGACTGGCAATCAGCCCCAGCATTTT.

A few counts support this clonotype. It may be a read error: a sequence one base away is much more abundant. The chain has TRBV20-1 and TRBJ2-1; 9 bases are shared with TRBD2. This CDR3 is built from 15 residues. CDR1 is DFQATT and CDR2 is SNEGSKA in the germline V gene (reference sequence). The junction had 12 bases not matched to a gene; V was cut back by 5 bases and J by 7 bases. The CDR3 DNA sequence: TGCAGTGCTCCTGGGCGGGGGGGCCCGAAGAATGAGCAGTTCTTC. Its translation: CSAPGRGGPKNEQFF.

This clonotype was recorded many times. The chain recombines TRBV6-2 or TRBV6-3 with TRBJ1-1; D may be TRBD1 (5 bases). Trimming cost V 5 bases and J 2 bases, with 21 bases left between them. The V gene's germline CDR1 is MNHEY and CDR2 SVGEGT. The CDR3 is made up of 17 amino acids. The CDR3 loop is CASSENRLGAGNTEAFF. In nucleotides, the CDR3 is TGTGCCAGCAGTGAAAATAGGCTTGGGGCGGGAAACACTGAAGCTTTCTTT.

By frequency in the sample, this clonotype is medium-sized (0.01 to 0.1%). CDR3 sequence reads: CASLSGTTKSYEQYF. Here the CDR3 DNA reads TGTGCCAGCCTCTCCGGGACAACTAAATCCTACGAGCAGTACTTC. The chain joins TRBV6-2 or TRBV6-3 to TRBJ2-7; D may be TRBD1 (6 bases). Between the trimmed V and J ends, which lost 8 bases and 1 base, there was a span of 18 bases. This CDR3 has 15 amino acids. The germline CDR1 and CDR2 sequences are MNHEY and SVGEGT.

This clonotype was counted ten times or more. The rearrangement joins TRBV19 to TRBJ2-5; D is uncertain. The CDR3 spans 14 residues. V was pared by 3 bases and J by 1 base, with 9 bases between. Germline V gives CDR1 LNHDA, CDR2 SQIVND (reference sequence). The CDR3 loop reads CASSIGPPQETQYF. In nucleotides, the CDR3 is TGTGCCAGTAGTATCGGCCCCCCCCAAGAGACCCAGTACTTC.

Details on this clonotype: A far larger clone is only one base removed, so a read error is likely. The chain couples TRBV6-2 or TRBV6-3 to TRBJ2-1, with 10 bases fitting TRBD2. Germline V CDR1 and CDR2: MNHEY, SVGEGT. Unmatched junction bases numbered 19, after V lost 4 bases and J lost 13 bases. This CDR3 has 17 residues. The CDR3 is CASSLVLAGVGQETQFF. The CDR3, as DNA: TGTGCCAGCAGTTTGGTGCTAGCGGGAGTGGGCCAAGAGACCCAGTTCTTC.

This clonotype turned up a few times. The rearrangement uses TRBV5-3 and TRBJ2-4; 7 positions agree with TRBD2. TRBV5-3 is recorded as an ORF, its role being uncertain. V gave up 10 bases and J gave up 3 bases; unmatched junction bases: 7. The CDR3 has 13 residues. This CDR3 reads CASGGRGKNIQYF. CDR3 sequence (DNA): TGTGCCTCCGGGGGGAGGGGCAAAAACATTCAGTACTTC.

In its sample, this clonotype was seen many times. V gene TRBV20-1 combines with J gene TRBJ2-3; D assignment may be TRBD1 or TRBD2 (5 bases each). The V gene lost 8 bases and the J gene lost 3 bases, with 15 bases spanning the gap. CDR1 is DFQATT and CDR2 is SNEGSKA in the germline V gene (reference sequence). The CDR3 has 13 residues. The CDR3 spells CSRRDQGTDTQYF. CDR3 nucleotides: TGCAGTCGCCGGGATCAGGGAACAGATACGCAGTATTTT.